Below are 26 T cell receptor beta chains sequenced from a single sample in a study of identical twins' blood T cells. A single record per CDR3 protein comes from TCRdb applying MiXCR to the 5' RACE reads. The sample holds a few hundred thousand distinct CDR3 sequences, approximately 30% seen once. The sample comprised PBMCs. These receptors all stem from a woman between 18 and 50 years old in good health.

On this clonotype: At one end, the junction sequence differs from germline, possibly due to a read error. The chain recombines TRBV6-5 with TRBJ1-1; D gene ambiguous. CDR3 length equals 14 residues. Germline V lookup: CDR1 MNHEY, CDR2 SVGAGI. CDR3 residues: CASSPGYANTEAFF. The CDR3 DNA reads as TGTGCCAGCAGCCCCGGGTATGCGAACACTGAGGCTTTCTTT.

This clonotype was observed a few times. V usage is TRBV18 and J usage is TRBJ1-2, with 8 bases aligning to TRBD1. The CDR3 has 15 amino acids. Germline values: CDR1 KGHSH, CDR2 LQKENI. V lost 2 bases to trimming and J lost 4 bases; unmatched junction nucleotides: 6. The CDR3 protein is CASSPTSDRGYGYTF. CDR3 bases: TGTGCCAGCTCACCAACTTCCGACAGGGGCTATGGCTACACCTTC. Supplemented by reference TRBV18 and TRBJ1-2, the full variable domain reads NAGVMQNPRHLVRRRGQEARLRCSPMKGHSHVYWYRQLPEEGLKFMVYLQKENIIDESGMPKERFSAEFPKEGPSILRIQQVVRGDSAAYFCASSPTSDRGYGYTFGSGTRLTVV.

The rearrangement links TRBV4-3 to TRBJ2-3; 12 positions match TRBD2. This CDR3 spans 18 amino acids. After removal of 0 bases from V and 3 bases from J, the junction contained 7 bases not matched to a gene. CDR1 LGHNA and CDR2 YSLEER come from the germline V gene. DNA of the CDR3: TGCGCCAGCAGCCAAGACGAGACTAGCGGGAGTGGTACAGATACGCAGTATTTT. Translated, it gives CASSQDETSGSGTDTQYF.

This clonotype was detected ten times or more. This chain links TRBV12-3 or TRBV12-4 with TRBJ1-1; D remains unclear. V was pared by 3 bases and J by 2 bases, with 13 bases between. The CDR3 has 15 amino acids. CDR3 nucleotide sequence: TGTGCCAGCAGTTTCATCCGGGGAGCAAACACTGAAGCTTTCTTT. As protein: CASSFIRGANTEAFF.

This clonotype was seen only a few times. This chain connects TRBV5-1 to TRBJ1-6; D gene unclear. CDR1 is SGHRS, CDR2 YFSETQ, per germline. With 0 bases removed from V and 8 bases from J, the gap between germline ends came to 15 bases. CDR3 length: 16 residues. CDR3: CASSLGWVVPDSPLHF. CDR3 sequence (DNA): TGCGCCAGCAGCTTGGGTTGGGTAGTACCTGATTCACCCCTCCACTTT.

A single count supports this clonotype. A much more abundant neighbour one base away suggests this may be a read error. The chain employs TRBV4-3 and TRBJ1-1, with unresolved D. This CDR3 is 13 amino acids long. V was pared by 5 bases and J by 7 bases, with 14 bases between. Germline CDR1 LGHNA, CDR2 YSLEER. The CDR3 loop is CASSGRTWYEAFF. The DNA of the CDR3 is TGCGCCAGCAGCGGACGAACATGGTATGAAGCTTTCTTT.

This clonotype has a handful of counts. The chain joins TRBV19 to TRBJ1-5, with D uncertain. There are 17 residues in the CDR3. The ends were cut back, 5 bases at V and 2 bases at J, with 19 bases in the middle. CDR1 and CDR2 (germline): LNHDA, SQIVND (reference sequence). CDR3: CASSFRRAEKGNQPQHF. For the CDR3, the DNA is TGTGCCAGTAGTTTCCGCCGGGCGGAGAAGGGCAATCAGCCCCAGCATTTT.

This clonotype turned up a few times. The chain links TRBV9 to TRBJ2-5, with a weak D call TRBD2 (6 bases). Germline V gene lookup returns CDR1 SGDLS and CDR2 YYNGEE. V gave up 6 bases and J gave up 5 bases, with 17 bases separating them. The CDR3 loop spans 14 amino acids. The CDR3 reads CASTLNGLAETQYF. The CDR3 bases are TGTGCCAGCACTTTGAACGGGCTAGCGGAGACCCAGTACTTC.

This clonotype has just a few counts. The chain links TRBV29-1 to TRBJ2-2, with D unresolved. There are 16 residues in the CDR3. CDR1 SQVTM and CDR2 ANQGSEA come from the germline V gene. The V end was cut by 2 bases, the J end by 2 bases, with 15 bases between. The CDR3 coding sequence is TGCAGCGTTGAACTGTGGGCGACCCCAAACACCGGGGAGCTGTTTTTT. It is translated as CSVELWATPNTGELFF.

J is TRBJ1-4 and V is TRBV7-2, with 7 bases lining up with TRBD1. Losses at the gene ends were 2 bases for V and 5 bases for J; bases not matched to a gene: 5. Germline CDR1 SGHTA, CDR2 FQGNSA. The CDR3 length is 15 residues. The CDR3 region is CASSLQRDRNEKLFF. The CDR3, as DNA: TGTGCCAGCAGCTTACAAAGGGACAGAAATGAAAAACTGTTTTTT.

This clonotype turned up a few times. The chain joins TRBV11-2 to TRBJ2-3; D is ambiguous. The CDR3 runs 15 residues. Trimming took 5 bases from V and 5 from J, leaving 17 bases between them. Germline V gene sequence: CDR1 SGHAT, CDR2 FQNNGV. DNA of the CDR3: TGTGCCAGCAGCCCAGTTGCCCGGAGAGGAGATACGCAGTATTTT. The encoded protein is CASSPVARRGDTQYF.

The V call is TRBV29-1, the J call TRBJ2-7; 10 nucleotides line up with TRBD1. The J segment lost 3 bases and the V segment lost 1 base, leaving 6 bases of the junction unmatched. The CDR3 sequence is 15 residues long. Germline V gene data show CDR1 as SQVTM and CDR2 as ANQGSEA. CDR3 sequence: CSVEVWTGGFYEQYF. The CDR3 DNA reads as TGCAGCGTTGAAGTTTGGACAGGGGGATTCTACGAGCAGTACTTC.

Concerning this clonotype: One junction end disagrees with the germline gene, perhaps due to a read error. The rearrangement links TRBV2 to TRBJ1-5; TRBD1 aligns across 7 bases. Germline CDR1 reads SNHLY; CDR2 reads FYNNEI. The CDR3 runs 13 residues. DNA of the CDR3: TGTGCCAGCAGGGACAGGCTCAATCAGCCCCGGCATTTT. Its protein product is CASRDRLNQPRHF. Full variable domain (missing parts from reference TRBV2 and TRBJ1-5): EPEVTQTPSHQVTQMGQEVILRCVPISNHLYFYWYRQILGQKVEFLVSFYNNEISEKSEIFDDQFSVERPDGSNFTLKIRSTKLEDSAMYFCASRDRLNQPRHFGDGTRLSIL.

The V call is TRBV12-3 or TRBV12-4, the J call TRBJ1-1, with D perhaps matching TRBD1 (5 bases). The CDR3 extends over 14 amino acids. Trimming took 2 bases from V and 5 from J, leaving 12 bases between them. CDR3 residues: CASSLQGRSTEAFF. CDR3 coding DNA: TGTGCCAGCAGTTTACAGGGTCGGTCAACTGAAGCTTTCTTT.

This clonotype was observed a handful of times. The chain couples TRBV20-1 to TRBJ2-2; 9 bases match TRBD1. This CDR3 spans 16 amino acids. V lost 2 bases, J lost 8 bases, and 12 bases stayed unmatched. Germline CDR1 and CDR2: DFQATT and SNEGSKA (reference sequence). CDR3 sequence reads: CSARSVIQGAGGELFF. The CDR3 DNA reads TGCAGTGCTAGATCCGTCATACAGGGGGCAGGGGGGGAGCTGTTTTTT.

The chain employs TRBV14 and TRBJ1-3, with a tentative D call TRBD1 (6 bases). Germline-derived CDR1 and CDR2 are SGHDN and FVKESK. Trimming cost V 4 bases and J 1 base, with 14 bases left between them. The CDR3 covers 16 residues. The CDR3 protein is CASSLFRGTSGNTIYF. In DNA, the CDR3 is TGTGCCAGCAGCCTTTTCAGGGGAACGTCTGGAAACACCATATATTTT.

This clonotype was seen more than once but under ten times. The gene calls are TRBV20-1 and TRBJ2-1; 8 bases match TRBD2. The CDR3 contains 19 residues. After removal of 3 bases from V and 0 bases from J, the junction contained 16 bases not matched to a gene. Germline CDR1 and CDR2: DFQATT and SNEGSKA (reference sequence). DNA for the CDR3: TGCAGTGCTAGGATTGTCGGACTAGCCCATAGGAGCTCCTACAATGAGCAGTTCTTC. It codes for CSARIVGLAHRSSYNEQFF.

The chain links TRBV7-9 to TRBJ2-7; D perhaps matches TRBD1 (5 bases). Trimming left V 0 bases short and J 2 bases short, with 11 bases between. Germline CDR1 is SEHNR and CDR2 is FQNEAQ (reference sequence). This CDR3 is 15 amino acids long. The CDR3 sequence: CASSLASRGAYEQYF. CDR3 bases: TGTGCCAGCAGCTTAGCGTCTAGGGGCGCCTACGAGCAGTACTTC. Combining the CDR3 with reference TRBV7-9 and TRBJ2-7 gives the whole variable domain DTGVSQNPRHKITKRGQNVTFRCDPISEHNRLYWYRQTLGQGPEFLTYFQNEAQLEKSRLLSDRFSAERPKGSFSTLEIQRTEQGDSAMYLCASSLASRGAYEQYFGPGTRLTVT.

The V call is TRBV10-3, the J call TRBJ2-2; D is possibly TRBD1 or TRBD2 (6 bases each). CDR1 ENHRY and CDR2 SYGVKD come from the germline V gene. This CDR3 is 13 amino acids long. The ends were cut back, 10 bases at V and 4 bases at J, with 13 bases in the middle. The CDR3 region is CATQQGGTGELFF. For the CDR3, the DNA is TGTGCCACTCAACAGGGAGGCACCGGGGAGCTGTTTTTT.

The chain combines TRBV6-4 with TRBJ2-2, with unresolved D. V lost 4 bases, J lost 1 base, and 4 bases lay in between. CDR1 is MRHNA, CDR2 SNTAGT, per germline. The CDR3 covers 13 residues. CDR3 DNA sequence: TGTGCCAGCAGTGCGGAGAACACCGGGGAGCTGTTTTTT. It yields the protein CASSAENTGELFF.

This sequence joins TRBV20-1 and TRBJ1-1; no firm D call. Germline CDR1 is DFQATT and CDR2 is SNEGSKA (reference sequence). This CDR3 has 11 residues. The germline V and J ends were trimmed by 4 bases and 3 bases, with 6 bases remaining between them. CDR3 loop: CSAIAHTEAFF. Written as DNA, the CDR3 is TGCAGTGCTATAGCGCACACTGAAGCTTTCTTT.

The CDR3 DNA reads TGCAGTGCTAGTCGACAGGGCAATCAGCCCCAGCATTTT. This codes for CSASRQGNQPQHF. The chain has TRBV20-1 and TRBJ1-5; D is perhaps TRBD1 (6 bases). The CDR3 spans 13 residues. Germline V gene data show CDR1 as DFQATT and CDR2 as SNEGSKA (reference sequence). The V end was cut by 3 bases, the J end by 2 bases, with 8 bases between.

Only a few counts were recorded for this clonotype. CDR3: CASTASWNQPQHF. The CDR3 DNA sequence: TGTGCCAGCACGGCCTCATGGAATCAGCCCCAGCATTTT. J is TRBJ1-5 and V is TRBV12-3 or TRBV12-4; D is ambiguous. This CDR3 has 13 residues. Between the trimmed V and J ends, which lost 7 bases and 4 bases, there was a span of 11 bases.

As for this clonotype: Compared with germline, one end of the junction differs, possibly owing to a read error. The V and J genes are TRBV5-1 and TRBJ1-2; no clear D. CDR1 is SGHRS and CDR2 is YFSETQ in the germline V gene. The CDR3 has 14 residues. CDR3 coding DNA: TGCGCCAGCAGCGCTGACGCAACTCCCAATGGCCACACCTTC. It encodes CASSADATPNGHTF.

The CDR3: CSAVRLAHNEQFF. The CDR3 DNA follows: TGCAGTGCTGTAAGACTAGCACACAATGAGCAGTTCTTC. This sequence joins TRBV20-1 and TRBJ2-1; 7 positions match TRBD2. Germline-derived CDR1 and CDR2 are DFQATT and SNEGSKA (reference sequence). This CDR3 contains 13 residues. Trimming took 5 bases from V and 5 from J; bases not matched to a gene: 6.

This sequence joins TRBV11-2 and TRBJ2-3; D is unclear. V gave up 3 bases and J gave up 2 bases, with 9 bases separating them. The CDR3 covers 14 residues. CDR1 and CDR2 (germline): SGHAT, FQNNGV. This CDR3 reads CASSFLGFTDTQYF. CDR3 in DNA: TGTGCCAGCAGCTTCCTGGGCTTCACAGATACGCAGTATTTT.